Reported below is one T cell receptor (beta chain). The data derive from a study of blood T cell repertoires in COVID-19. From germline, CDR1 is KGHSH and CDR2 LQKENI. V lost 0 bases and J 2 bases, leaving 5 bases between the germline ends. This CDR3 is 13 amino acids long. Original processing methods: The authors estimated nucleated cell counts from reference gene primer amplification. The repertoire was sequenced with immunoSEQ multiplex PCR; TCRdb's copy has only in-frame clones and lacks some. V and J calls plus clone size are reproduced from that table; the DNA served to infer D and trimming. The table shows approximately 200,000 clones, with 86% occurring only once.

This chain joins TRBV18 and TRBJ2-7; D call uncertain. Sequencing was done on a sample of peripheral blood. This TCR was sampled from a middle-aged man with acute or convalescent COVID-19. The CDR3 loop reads CASSPPLTYEQYF. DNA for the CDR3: TGTGCCAGCTCACCACCCCTAACCTACGAGCAGTACTTC.